A selection of T cell receptor beta chains follows, all from one sample in a study of T cells after yellow fever vaccination. MiXCR, applied by TCRdb to the 5' RACE reads, yields one record per CDR3 protein. The data contain hundreds of thousands of distinct CDR3 sequences, around 12% of them singletons. The starting material was PBMCs, obtained on the day of the yellow fever booster vaccination. These receptors came from a man aged 25-45 years who received the YFV17D yellow fever vaccine. Both conserved end residues are part of each CDR3. Fields, in order: clone size, V gene, D gene, J gene, CDR3 protein, CDR3 DNA. The D gene is left open where the match is weak. Where a row states a size, it is once, few, many or the class of an expanded clone; other rows omit it.

clone size: NA
V gene: TRBV20-1
D gene: TRBD2
J gene: TRBJ2-7
CDR3 protein: CSARLASGSGEQYF
CDR3 DNA: TGCAGTGCTAGGTTAGCTAGCGGGAGTGGCGAGCAGTACTTC

clone size: few
V gene: TRBV28
D gene: TRBD1
J gene: TRBJ2-1
CDR3 protein: CANPLSETGGNEQFF
CDR3 DNA: TGTGCCAACCCATTATCTGAGACAGGGGGTAATGAGCAGTTCTTC

clone size: few
V gene: TRBV20-1
D gene: TRBD2
J gene: TRBJ2-1
CDR3 protein: CSVRPSGRAYEQFF
CDR3 DNA: TGCAGTGTCAGACCTAGCGGGAGGGCATATGAGCAGTTCTTC

clone size: NA
V gene: TRBV7-2
D gene: TRBD1
J gene: TRBJ1-1
CDR3 protein: CASSRSTGETTEAFF
CDR3 DNA: TGTGCCAGCAGCCGCTCTACAGGGGAGACGACTGAAGCTTTCTTT

clone size: NA
V gene: TRBV7-2
D gene: NA
J gene: TRBJ2-5
CDR3 protein: CASSSDSGWGETQYF
CDR3 DNA: TGTGCCAGCAGCTCCGACAGTGGCTGGGGGGAGACCCAGTACTTC

clone size: many
V gene: TRBV20-1
D gene: NA
J gene: TRBJ2-5
CDR3 protein: CSALKRRVKETQYF
CDR3 DNA: TGCAGTGCCCTAAAGAGGCGGGTAAAAGAGACCCAGTACTTC

clone size: few
V gene: TRBV19
D gene: NA
J gene: TRBJ2-4
CDR3 protein: CASSTSGGGKNIQYF
CDR3 DNA: TGTGCCAGTAGTACCTCAGGGGGGGGCAAAAACATTCAGTACTTC

clone size: NA
V gene: TRBV7-2
D gene: NA
J gene: TRBJ2-3
CDR3 protein: CASSLLPDAQYF
CDR3 DNA: TGTGCCAGCAGCTTACTCCCCGATGCGCAGTATTTT

clone size: NA
V gene: TRBV4-3
D gene: NA
J gene: TRBJ2-4
CDR3 protein: CASSQDMGGNIQYF
CDR3 DNA: TGCGCCAGCAGCCAAGATATGGGCGGAAACATTCAGTACTTC

clone size: few
V gene: TRBV7-7
D gene: TRBD1
J gene: TRBJ2-7
CDR3 protein: CASSLGTGPGEQYF
CDR3 DNA: TGTGCCAGCAGCTTAGGGACAGGGCCCGGGGAGCAGTACTTC

clone size: many
V gene: TRBV12-3/TRBV12-4
D gene: TRBD2
J gene: TRBJ2-2
CDR3 protein: CASSSIAGGGTGELFF
CDR3 DNA: TGTGCCAGCAGTTCCATAGCGGGAGGGGGCACCGGGGAGCTGTTTTTT

clone size: few
V gene: TRBV11-2
D gene: TRBD2
J gene: TRBJ2-5
CDR3 protein: CASSSRGLAGGPGETQYF
CDR3 DNA: TGTGCCAGCAGTTCTAGAGGGCTAGCGGGAGGGCCCGGAGAGACCCAGTACTTC

clone size: NA
V gene: TRBV18
D gene: NA
J gene: TRBJ2-7
CDR3 protein: CASSYIEGDEQYF
CDR3 DNA: TGTGCCAGCTCATATATCGAGGGGGACGAGCAGTACTTC

clone size: few
V gene: TRBV6-2/TRBV6-3
D gene: NA
J gene: TRBJ2-7
CDR3 protein: CASSWVAGQYEQYF
CDR3 DNA: TGTGCCAGCAGCTGGGTAGCGGGACAGTACGAGCAGTACTTC

clone size: few
V gene: TRBV28
D gene: NA
J gene: TRBJ1-6
CDR3 protein: CASSLGSRSDSPLHF
CDR3 DNA: TGTGCCAGCAGTTTAGGCTCCCGGTCGGATTCACCCCTCCACTTT

clone size: NA
V gene: TRBV5-1
D gene: NA
J gene: TRBJ1-1
CDR3 protein: CASSLDRGRAFF
CDR3 DNA: TGCGCCAGCAGCTTGGATCGGGGGAGAGCTTTCTTT

clone size: few
V gene: TRBV29-1
D gene: TRBD1
J gene: TRBJ1-1
CDR3 protein: CSVDSSWTGTEAFF
CDR3 DNA: TGCAGCGTTGATTCTTCCTGGACAGGCACTGAAGCTTTCTTT

clone size: few
V gene: TRBV4-2
D gene: NA
J gene: TRBJ2-3
CDR3 protein: CASSNRFGGDTDTQYF
CDR3 DNA: TGTGCCAGCAGCAACAGGTTCGGGGGCGATACAGATACGCAGTATTTT